The 21 T cell receptor beta chains in this list originate from one sample, sequenced in a study of T cell responses to AZD1222 COVID-19 vaccine. Data came from immunoSEQ multiplex PCR; TCRdb stores just in-frame clones and leaves some out. Seen here are 140,000 to 150,000 clones, about 86% observed once, and the top ten hold 5.1%. The sample consisted of peripheral blood, taken 28 days after the second AZD1222 dose. The receptors originated from an adult who received the AZD1222 COVID-19 vaccine.

The V gene is TRBV29-1, the J gene TRBJ1-3; D not resolved. The CDR3 consists of 14 residues. The ends were cut back, 2 bases at V and 4 bases at J, with 12 bases in the middle. Germline lookup yields CDR1 SQVTM and CDR2 ANQGSEA. CDR3: CSVETGPKGNTIYF. The CDR3 DNA is TGCAGCGTTGAAACGGGCCCAAAGGGAAACACCATATATTTT.

J is TRBJ2-5 and V is TRBV23-1, with TRBD2 as a possible D gene (6 bases). TRBV23-1 qualifies as an ORF whose function is uncertain. This CDR3 is built from 14 residues. The V end was cut by 8 bases, the J end by 4 bases, with 17 bases between. CDR3 nucleotide sequence: TGCGCCAGCGGGGACTGCCGAGCAGGAGAGACCCAGTACTTC. Translated: CASGDCRAGETQYF.

The chain links TRBV5-1 to TRBJ2-1; D unresolved. CDR1 is SGHRS and CDR2 is YFSETQ in the germline V gene. The V gene lost 3 bases and the J gene lost 4 bases, with 5 bases spanning the gap. There are 12 residues in the CDR3. The CDR3 DNA follows: TGCGCCAGCAGCTCCGATTACAATGAGCAGTTCTTC. Residues: CASSSDYNEQFF. The full variable domain, its missing parts supplied by reference TRBV5-1 and TRBJ2-1, is KAGVTQTPRYLIKTRGQQVTLSCSPISGHRSVSWYQQTPGQGLQFLFEYFSETQRNKGNFPGRFSGRQFSNSRSEMNVSTLELGDSALYLCASSSDYNEQFFGPGTRLTVL.

The chain uses TRBV10-3 and TRBJ2-7; the D gene is possibly TRBD1 (6 bases). Looked up from germline, CDR1 is ENHRY and CDR2 is SYGVKD. The V end was cut by 2 bases, the J end by 6 bases, with 11 bases between. The CDR3 covers 13 residues. CDR3 amino acids: CAISEAQGGEQYF. The CDR3 DNA reads as TGTGCCATCAGTGAGGCACAGGGTGGCGAGCAGTACTTC.

This clone was detected once. J is TRBJ2-3 and V is TRBV14; the D is unclear. From germline, CDR1 is SGHDN and CDR2 FVKESK. V lost 4 bases, J lost 0 bases, and 2 bases lay in between. This CDR3 is built from 12 residues. Here the CDR3 reads CASSPSTDTQYF. DNA for the CDR3: TGTGCCAGCAGCCCTAGCACAGATACGCAGTATTTT.

This clone was seen once. This sequence joins TRBV10-3 and TRBJ2-3; D is ambiguous. The V end lost 2 bases, the J end lost 6 bases, and 9 bases lay between the germline ends. Per the germline V gene, CDR1 is ENHRY and CDR2 is SYGVKD. This CDR3 region has 13 residues. The CDR3 nucleotides read TGTGCCATCAGTGAGGGCGCGGAGGATACGCAGTATTTT. Its protein product is CAISEGAEDTQYF.

This chain links TRBV19 with TRBJ1-5, with a possible D match to TRBD1 (5 bases). Trimming stripped 7 bases from V and 5 bases from J, with 12 bases between. There are 13 residues in the CDR3. Germline V gene sequence: CDR1 LNHDA, CDR2 SQIVND (reference sequence). The DNA for the CDR3 is TGTGCCAGTACGGGGGACTATGATCAGCCCCAGCATTTT. Translated, it gives CASTGDYDQPQHF.

The chain uses TRBV11-2 and TRBJ1-1, with D unclear. V was pared by 1 base and J by 3 bases, with 15 bases between. Germline V gene data show CDR1 as SGHAT and CDR2 as FQNNGV. The CDR3 is made up of 16 amino acids. In DNA, the CDR3 is TGTGCCAGCAGCTTAGCCCGAGGCAGGCGATACACTGAAGCTTTCTTT. Protein: CASSLARGRRYTEAFF.

The V and J genes are TRBV14 and TRBJ2-7, with D perhaps TRBD1 (5 bases). Germline V gene sequence: CDR1 SGHDN, CDR2 FVKESK. The CDR3 length is 15 residues. The V end was cut by 2 bases, the J end by 4 bases, with 15 bases between. CDR3 in amino acids: CASSQRWQGSYEQYF. CDR3 nucleotide sequence: TGTGCCAGCAGCCAAAGGTGGCAGGGATCATACGAGCAGTACTTC. Drawing the rest from reference TRBV14 and TRBJ2-7, the complete variable domain is EAGVTQFPSHSVIEKGQTVTLRCDPISGHDNLYWYRRVMGKEIKFLLHFVKESKQDESGMPNNRFLAERTGGTYSTLKVQPAELEDSGVYFCASSQRWQGSYEQYFGPGTRLTVT.

The chain links TRBV19 to TRBJ2-6, with a tentative D call TRBD1 (7 bases). The CDR3 is 16 residues long. Trimming cost V 4 bases and J 1 base, with 11 bases left between them. The germline V gene has CDR1 LNHDA and CDR2 SQIVND (reference sequence). The CDR3 nucleotides read TGTGCCAGTAGTACACAGGGGACTTCTGGGGCCAACGTCCTGACTTTC. Amino acids: CASSTQGTSGANVLTF.

V gene TRBV12-3 or TRBV12-4 combines with J gene TRBJ2-1; a possible D gene is TRBD2 (6 bases). This CDR3 contains 13 residues. Trimming shortened V by 6 bases and J by 8 bases, and 14 bases separated the two germline ends. The CDR3 is CASRIWGVDEQFF. CDR3 in DNA: TGTGCCAGCAGGATTTGGGGGGTCGATGAGCAGTTCTTC.

This clone was counted a few times. The gene calls are TRBV24-1 and TRBJ1-2; D is unresolved. Trimming took off 3 bases at V and 8 bases at J, with 9 bases between the two ends. Germline V gene sequence: CDR1 KGHDR, CDR2 SFDVKD. This CDR3 comprises 12 residues. The CDR3 coding sequence is TGTGCCACCAGTGATACGAGCTGGGGCTACACCTTC. This sequence encodes CATSDTSWGYTF.

This clone occurred once. The rearrangement joins TRBV5-1 to TRBJ2-7; possibly TRBD2 for D (6 bases). The germline V gene has CDR1 SGHRS and CDR2 YFSETQ. V was trimmed by 2 bases and J by 2 bases, leaving 14 bases between them. There are 15 residues in the CDR3. CDR3: CASSFSGGYTYEQYF. CDR3 DNA: TGCGCCAGCAGCTTCTCCGGGGGATACACCTACGAGCAGTACTTC.

J is TRBJ1-4 and V is TRBV6-5; D gene ambiguous. This CDR3 region has 13 residues. Germline assignment: CDR1 MNHEY and CDR2 SVGAGI. V lost 0 bases, J lost 8 bases, and 7 bases lay in between. Here the CDR3 DNA reads TGTGCCAGCAGTTACTCCCGTCCCGAAAAACTGTTTTTT. Protein: CASSYSRPEKLFF.

The chain is built from TRBV9 and TRBJ2-5; the match to TRBD1 covers 7 bases. CDR3 length: 16 amino acids. Trimming took 0 bases from V and 5 from J; bases not matched to a gene: 10. CDR1 and CDR2 from the germline V gene are SGDLS and YYNGEE. CDR3 sequence (DNA): TGTGCCAGCAGCGTAGAAGAGGGGGCGCTTGAGGAGACCCAGTACTTC. Its protein product is CASSVEEGALEETQYF.

This chain uses TRBV11-2 with TRBJ1-5, with D unresolved. The CDR3 has 14 amino acids. From germline, CDR1 is SGHAT and CDR2 FQNNGV. Deletions cut 2 bases from V and 5 bases from J, with 10 bases between. The CDR3 DNA reads TGTGCCAGCAGCTTAAACAGCCAATATCAGCCCCAGCATTTT. Residues: CASSLNSQYQPQHF. Using reference TRBV11-2 and TRBJ1-5 for the parts outside the CDR3, the full variable domain is EAGVAQSPRYKIIEKRQSVAFWCNPISGHATLYWYQQILGQGPKLLIQFQNNGVVDDSQLPKDRFSAERLKGVDSTLKIQPAKLEDSAVYLCASSLNSQYQPQHFGDGTRLSIL.

The chain is built from TRBV4-2 and TRBJ1-1, with 12 bases aligning to TRBD1. From germline, CDR1 is LGHNA and CDR2 YNFKEQ. The CDR3 consists of 13 residues. With 4 bases clipped from V and 8 bases from J, the junction kept 2 bases outside the gene matches. In DNA, the CDR3 is TGTGCCAGCAGCCTAGGGACAGGGGGCGAAGCTTTCTTT. It translates to CASSLGTGGEAFF.

The V and J genes are TRBV4-2 and TRBJ2-5; D gene uncertain. The CDR3 has 12 residues. Germline V gene sequence: CDR1 LGHNA, CDR2 YNFKEQ. The V and J ends lost 3 bases and 8 bases respectively, with 10 bases between them. For the CDR3, the DNA is TGTGCCAGCAGCCACGGAGACGGCACCCAGTACTTC. Its protein product is CASSHGDGTQYF.

V usage is TRBV30 and J usage is TRBJ1-1; the D gene is possibly TRBD1 (5 bases). The CDR3 has 15 amino acids. V was cut by 3 bases and J by 0 bases, with 14 bases left in between. Germline CDR1 is GTSNPN and CDR2 is SVGIG (reference sequence). DNA for the CDR3: TGTGCCTGGAGGGCCGCCGGGACGATGAACACTGAAGCTTTCTTT. Protein: CAWRAAGTMNTEAFF.

The V gene is TRBV3-1 (or the pseudogene TRBV3-2), the J gene TRBJ2-1; 7 bases line up with TRBD1. The CDR3 spans 13 residues. The germline V gene has CDR1 LGHDT and CDR2 YNNKEL (reference sequence). The trim removed 6 bases at V and 10 bases at J, leaving 9 bases unmatched. As DNA, the CDR3 is TGTGCCAGCAGTCCCGGGACAGTCGCCGAGCAGTTCTTC. Translated, it gives CASSPGTVAEQFF.

The chain employs TRBV7-8 and TRBJ1-2, with a tentative D call TRBD1 (5 bases). Trimming took off 5 bases at V and 5 bases at J, with 21 bases between the two ends. CDR1 SGHVS and CDR2 FQNEAQ come from the germline V gene. The CDR3 has 16 amino acids. CDR3 sequence (DNA): TGTGCCAGCAGCCTGGGTACCTCGACAGATTTGTATGGCTACACCTTC. The encoded protein is CASSLGTSTDLYGYTF.